These 13 T cell receptor beta chains came from one sample sequenced in a study of T cells in Graves' hyperthyroidism and ophthalmopathy. The TCR beta CDR3 regions underwent amplification using RNA transcripts as the source. The study used the HTBI primer set for a first-round RT-PCR of the TCR CDR3. Using its own MiXCR run on the multiplex PCR reads, TCRdb lists one record per CDR3 protein. The sample yields about 400,000 distinct CDR3 sequences, around 25% seen once. What was sequenced was blood. These TCRs come from a man between 50 and 59 years old with Graves' hyperthyroidism.

Only a few counts were recorded for this clonotype. V usage is TRBV20-1 and J usage is TRBJ2-7; 8 nucleotides agree with TRBD2. The ends lost 6 bases at V and 2 bases at J; junction bases unmatched: 15. Germline V lookup: CDR1 DFQATT, CDR2 SNEGSKA (reference sequence). The CDR3 covers 16 residues. CDR3 DNA: TGCAGTGCCAATGAAGCCGGGACTAGGGGAACCTACGAGCAGTACTTC. This translates into CSANEAGTRGTYEQYF.

The V and J genes are TRBV6-4 and TRBJ2-3; D is ambiguous. Per the germline V gene, CDR1 is MRHNA and CDR2 is SNTAGT. The CDR3 covers 13 residues. V shed 4 bases and J shed 4 bases, with 9 bases lying between them. The CDR3 coding sequence is TGTGCCAGCAGTGTCAGAGAAGCAGATACGCAGTATTTT. Its translation is CASSVREADTQYF.

The gene calls are TRBV24-1 and TRBJ2-3; no reliable D call. Trimming removed 5 bases at V and 5 bases at J, with 4 bases between. The CDR3 is 11 residues long. The V gene's germline CDR1 is KGHDR and CDR2 SFDVKD. In DNA form, the CDR3 reads TGTGCCACCAGTGCTGAAGATACGCAGTATTTT. Protein: CATSAEDTQYF.

This chain connects TRBV6-1 to TRBJ2-3, with TRBD1 as a possible D gene (6 bases). This CDR3 is 14 amino acids long. CDR1 MNHNS and CDR2 SASEGT come from the germline V gene. The germline V and J ends were trimmed by 6 bases and 3 bases, with 13 bases remaining between them. The CDR3 DNA follows: TGTGCCAGCAGAAGGGCAGGGGTGACAGATACGCAGTATTTT. This codes for CASRRAGVTDTQYF.

The rearrangement uses TRBV5-1 and TRBJ2-1, with D uncertain. This CDR3 has 13 residues. The germline CDR1 and CDR2 sequences are SGHRS and YFSETQ. V lost 5 bases and J lost 7, with 13 bases in between. The CDR3 loop is CASRINEGNEQFF. CDR3 bases: TGCGCCAGCAGAATAAACGAAGGTAATGAGCAGTTCTTC.

This clonotype appeared a few times. The chain joins TRBV5-1 to TRBJ2-6; D not certain. The V gene's germline CDR1 is SGHRS and CDR2 YFSETQ. Trimming removed 0 bases at V and 0 bases at J, with 4 bases between. The CDR3 has 15 residues. The CDR3, as DNA: TGCGCCAGCAGCTTGGCTTACTCTGGGGCCAACGTCCTGACTTTC. This encodes CASSLAYSGANVLTF.

This rearrangement joins TRBV7-9 to TRBJ2-2; no firm D call. This CDR3 spans 15 amino acids. V was cut by 4 bases and J by 0 bases, with 9 bases left in between. The V gene's germline CDR1 is SEHNR and CDR2 FQNEAQ (reference sequence). In DNA, the CDR3 is TGTGCCAGCAGCTCTCAAGGGTCGAACACCGGGGAGCTGTTTTTT. Its protein product is CASSSQGSNTGELFF.

This clonotype has a count of ten or more. The J gene is TRBJ2-3, the V gene TRBV7-9; either TRBD1 or TRBD2 may fit D (5 bases each). The V gene's germline CDR1 is SEHNR and CDR2 FQNEAQ (reference sequence). The CDR3 has 13 amino acids. V dropped 3 bases and J dropped 2 bases, with 6 bases sitting between them. Here the CDR3 reads CASSFGTTDTQYF. CDR3 DNA: TGTGCCAGCAGCTTCGGGACCACAGATACGCAGTATTTT.

This clonotype was counted only a few times. Germline is not matched at one junction end, which may reflect a read error. The V and J genes are TRBV15 and TRBJ2-7, with 12 bases identical to TRBD1. The CDR3 sequence is 16 residues long. Looked up from germline, CDR1 is LNHNV and CDR2 is YYDKDF (reference sequence). DNA for the CDR3: TGTGCCGCCAGCAGAGATCAAGGGACAGGGGGCCACGAGCAGTACTTC. Translating gives CAASRDQGTGGHEQYF.

The J gene is TRBJ1-2, the V gene TRBV7-2; 8 positions match TRBD1. The J segment lost 8 bases and the V segment lost 4 bases, leaving 9 bases of the junction unmatched. The CDR3 spans 14 residues. CDR1 is SGHTA, CDR2 FQGNSA, per germline. CDR3: CASSSPQGARGYTF. CDR3 nucleotide sequence: TGTGCCAGCAGCTCGCCTCAGGGGGCTCGGGGCTACACCTTC. Using reference TRBV7-2 and TRBJ1-2 for the parts outside the CDR3, the full variable domain is GAGVSQSPSNKVTEKGKDVELRCDPISGHTALYWYRQSLGQGLEFLIYFQGNSAPDKSGLPSDRFSAERTGGSVSTLTIQRTQQEDSAVYLCASSSPQGARGYTFGSGTRLTVV.

This clonotype showed up just a few times. The V call is TRBV2, the J call TRBJ1-2; 9 bases are a match to TRBD1. The V gene end was trimmed by 1 base and the J gene end by 4 bases; junction bases not matched to a gene: 10. The CDR3 is 17 amino acids. Looked up from germline, CDR1 is SNHLY and CDR2 is FYNNEI. Written as DNA, the CDR3 is TGTGCCAGCAGTGAAGTGGTACAGGGGGCAGCAATCTATGGCTACACCTTC. This translates into CASSEVVQGAAIYGYTF.

This clonotype was observed at least ten times. V gene TRBV12-3 or TRBV12-4 combines with J gene TRBJ2-7, with D perhaps TRBD2 (6 bases). The CDR3 totals 13 residues. V lost 3 bases and J 3 bases, leaving 9 bases between the germline ends. CDR3 coding DNA: TGTGCCAGCAGTTTCACGCGGGACTACGAGCAGTACTTC. It codes for CASSFTRDYEQYF.

The chain combines TRBV6-5 with TRBJ1-3; D might be TRBD1 (5 bases). Germline-derived CDR1 and CDR2 are MNHEY and SVGAGI. The V gene lost 4 bases and the J gene lost 0 bases, with 10 bases spanning the gap. CDR3 size: 15 residues. For the CDR3, the DNA is TGTGCCAGCAGTTTGACAGAGAGCTCTGGAAACACCATATATTTT. It codes for CASSLTESSGNTIYF.